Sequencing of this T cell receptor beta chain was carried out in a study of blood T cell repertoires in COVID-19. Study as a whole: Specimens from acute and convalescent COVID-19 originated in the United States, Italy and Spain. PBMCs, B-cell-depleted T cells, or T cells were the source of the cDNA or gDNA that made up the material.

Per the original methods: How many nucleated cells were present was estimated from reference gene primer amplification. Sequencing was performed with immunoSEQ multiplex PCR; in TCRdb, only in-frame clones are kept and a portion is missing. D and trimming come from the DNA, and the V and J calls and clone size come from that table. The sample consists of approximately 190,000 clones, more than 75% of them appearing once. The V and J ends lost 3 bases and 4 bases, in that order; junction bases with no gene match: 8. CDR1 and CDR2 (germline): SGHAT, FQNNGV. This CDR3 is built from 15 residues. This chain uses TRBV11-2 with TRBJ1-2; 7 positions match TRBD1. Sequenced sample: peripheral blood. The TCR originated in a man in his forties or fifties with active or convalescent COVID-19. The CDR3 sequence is CASSFKPGQSYGYTF. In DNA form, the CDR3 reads TGTGCCAGCAGCTTCAAACCGGGACAGAGCTATGGCTACACCTTC. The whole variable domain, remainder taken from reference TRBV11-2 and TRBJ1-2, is EAGVAQSPRYKIIEKRQSVAFWCNPISGHATLYWYQQILGQGPKLLIQFQNNGVVDDSQLPKDRFSAERLKGVDSTLKIQPAKLEDSAVYLCASSFKPGQSYGYTFGSGTRLTVV.